This T cell receptor beta chain was profiled in a study of CD8+ T cells in alopecia areata (dated by TCRdb to the late 2010s). Concerning the study at large: The treated patients, all with moderate-to-severe alopecia areata, were enrolled in an open-label pilot trial of oral tofacitinib given at 5 to 10 mg twice daily. Amplification of TCRbeta CDR3 regions was done by immunoSEQ multiplex PCR using 35 Vbeta forward primers and 13 Jbeta reverse primers. Tofacitinib was given for 6 to 18 months, followed by 6 months of follow-up off drug to assess delayed response and recurrence. Disease severity in treated patients was measured with the SALT score, which quantifies the percentage of affected scalp surface area. RNA was obtained with the PAXgene miRNA kit for fixed scalp, the miRNeasy kit for PBMCs, and the RNeasy kit for mouse skin. To study T cell clonal expansion in alopecia areata, the researchers applied high-throughput TCRbeta sequencing to both the C3H/HeJ mouse model and human patients. Tofacitinib-treated patients had biopsies at baseline and at 4 and 24 weeks of treatment, with a later scalp biopsy in several patients. On the human side, TCRbeta sequencing was run on scalp tissue and on sorted CD4+ and CD8+ peripheral blood T cells from healthy controls and from alopecia areata patients with either patchy or totalis/universalis disease. Clonality in the scalp was compared among normal scalp (n=4), patchy alopecia areata scalp (n=8), and alopecia totalis/universalis scalp (n=8). On the study overall, not on this receptor specifically: Tofacitinib significantly decreased scalp clonality and the number of expanded CD8+ clones among the top 100 scalp clones. Many expanded lesional clones persisted in scalp and blood during tofacitinib treatment, which may partly explain relapse after stopping treatment. Scalp TCR repertoire analysis is complicated because resident alphabeta T cells in normal human skin are also sequenced, whereas mouse skin is dominated by gammadelta T cells. Because the treated cohort was small and had just a single nonresponder, larger studies are needed to establish links between baseline CD8+ expansion and response. Compared with normal scalp, lesional scalp had higher clonality and more expanded CD8+ clones, particularly in alopecia totalis/universalis, a pattern that suggests antigenic drive. Compared with mice, TCR sequences shared between patients were less clear, possibly partly because of HLA diversity across the patient population.

Explained via the paper, the time point label denotes: about four weeks on oral tofacitinib. This specimen's treatment or condition label, per the study, means: oral pan-JAK inhibitor, 5-10 mg twice daily. Lesional scalp punch biopsies and peripheral blood were obtained from alopecia areata patients. PBMCs were separated by density centrifugation and stained for CD3, CD4 and CD8, after which CD4+ and CD8+ T cells were sorted on a FACSAria. Libraries were built with the immunoSEQ multiplex PCR assay. RNA was extracted from all samples and reverse transcribed into cDNA, which served as template for TCR sequencing. First-strand cDNA was synthesized with SuperScript III using a 2:1 mix of oligo-dT and random hexamers. A synthetic immune receptor repertoire was used to gauge amplification bias, and whatever bias remained was removed computationally. The original pipeline was this. Raw reads were preprocessed to remove errors, and CDR3 was defined according to IMGT conventions as the region from the conserved cysteine to phenylalanine. Clonality was calculated as 1 minus Shannon entropy normalized by log2 of the number of productive unique TCRs. Scalp TCRbeta sequences were cross-referenced with sorted blood CD4 and CD8 repertoires so that the CD4 or CD8 identity of scalp clones could be inferred. Sourced from immuneACCESS, this table was stored by TCRdb with only in-frame sequences that have V and J called. A share of the clones is absent; for the studies checked, an unresolved V gene accounts for under half, and the remainder has no known explanation. V and J calls and clone size are given by that table; D and trimming were obtained from the DNA. The sample table lists about 200,000 clones, 50% to 60% of them with a count of one. Approximately 3.5% of the sample comes from the top ten.

As regards this clone: Its antigen is unknown. No much larger clone exists at a distance of one base, and base qualities are not known.

Cut back by 0 bases and 1 base, the V and J ends lie 9 bases apart. CDR1 and CDR2 are drawn from the germline V gene: MNHEY, SVGAGI. The CDR3 runs 15 residues from the cysteine to the phenylalanine. Only the CDR3 part of the read is kept: 45 bases, read in frame from the first base. The source material was CD4+ T cells sorted from blood, sampled at week 4, from a patient treated with tofacitinib. In this chain, TRBV6-5 is recombined with TRBJ1-2, with the D gene not confidently named. This TCR came from a human donor with alopecia areata. The bases read TGTGCCAGCAGTTACTCGACGGGCGGTAACTATGGCTACACCTTC. Translation gives CASSYSTGGNYGYTF.